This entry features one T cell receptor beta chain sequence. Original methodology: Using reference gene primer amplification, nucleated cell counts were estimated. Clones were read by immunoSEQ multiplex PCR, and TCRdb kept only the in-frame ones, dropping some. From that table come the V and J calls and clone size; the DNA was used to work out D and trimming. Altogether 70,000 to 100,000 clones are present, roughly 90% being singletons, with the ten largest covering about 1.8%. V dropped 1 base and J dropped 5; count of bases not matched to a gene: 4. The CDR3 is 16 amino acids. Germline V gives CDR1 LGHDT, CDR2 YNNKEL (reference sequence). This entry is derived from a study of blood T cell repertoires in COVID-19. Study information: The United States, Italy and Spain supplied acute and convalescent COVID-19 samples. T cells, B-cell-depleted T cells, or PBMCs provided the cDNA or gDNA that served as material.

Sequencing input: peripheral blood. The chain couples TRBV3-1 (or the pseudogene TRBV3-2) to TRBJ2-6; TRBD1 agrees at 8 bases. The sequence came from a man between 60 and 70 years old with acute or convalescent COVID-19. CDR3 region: CASSQGQGARANVLTF. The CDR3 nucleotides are TGTGCCAGCAGCCAAGGTCAGGGGGCTAGGGCCAACGTCCTGACTTTC.